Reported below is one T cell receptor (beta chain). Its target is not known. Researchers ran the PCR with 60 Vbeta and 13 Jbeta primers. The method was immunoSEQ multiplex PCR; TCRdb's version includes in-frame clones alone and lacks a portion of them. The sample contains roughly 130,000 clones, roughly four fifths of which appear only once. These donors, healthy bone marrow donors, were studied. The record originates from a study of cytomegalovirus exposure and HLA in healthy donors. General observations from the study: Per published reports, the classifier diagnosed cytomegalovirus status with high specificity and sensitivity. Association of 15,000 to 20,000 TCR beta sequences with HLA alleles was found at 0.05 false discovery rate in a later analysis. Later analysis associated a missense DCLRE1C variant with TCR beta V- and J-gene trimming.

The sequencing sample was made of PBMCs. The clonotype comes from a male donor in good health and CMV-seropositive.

Here the CDR3 DNA reads TGTGCCAGTAGTATTGGGCCGGATGATGGCTACACCTTC. Translating gives CASSIGPDDGYTF. The V gene is TRBV19, the J gene TRBJ1-2; unclear D gene. Deletions cut 3 bases from V and 6 bases from J, with 11 bases between. Germline lookup yields CDR1 LNHDA and CDR2 SQIVND (reference sequence). The CDR3 consists of 13 residues.